Listed here are 20 T cell receptor beta chains from one sample, sequenced in a study of T cells in Graves' hyperthyroidism and ophthalmopathy. RNA transcripts provided the source from which TCR beta CDR3 regions were amplified. The TCR CDR3 first-round RT-PCR relied on the HTBI primer set. TCRdb independently ran MiXCR on the multiplex PCR reads; one entry per CDR3 protein. The sample lists a few hundred thousand distinct CDR3 sequences, about a sixth seen once, with 3% to 4% in the top ten. Sequencing was performed on blood. The receptors here all came from a woman in her forties with Graves' ophthalmopathy.

This clonotype appeared many times. Mismatch with germline at one junction end may stem from a read error. The chain employs TRBV5-1 and TRBJ1-3, with no clear D. This CDR3 has 13 residues. The germline CDR1 and CDR2 sequences are SGHRS and YFSETQ. CDR3 amino acids: CASRTDAGNTIYF. The CDR3 DNA reads as TGCGCCAGCAGAACTGACGCTGGGAACACCATATATTTT.

V gene TRBV27 combines with J gene TRBJ1-5, with 8 bases identical to TRBD1. Germline loops: CDR1 MNHEY, CDR2 SMNVEV (reference sequence). CDR3 length equals 13 residues. With 5 bases clipped from V and 8 bases from J, the junction kept 5 bases outside the gene matches. Here the CDR3 DNA reads TGTGCCAGCAGTCCGCAGGGGGCTGAGCCCCAGCATTTT. This codes for CASSPQGAEPQHF.

This clonotype was recorded a few times. V and J are TRBV19 and TRBJ1-3, with TRBD1 matching 7 bases. The germline gives CDR1 LNHDA, CDR2 SQIVND (reference sequence). This CDR3 has 17 amino acids. V dropped 5 bases and J dropped 0; count of bases not matched to a gene: 10. CDR3 amino acids: CASSANNRGSSGNTIYF. The CDR3 region has the DNA TGTGCCAGTAGTGCAAACAACAGGGGTTCCTCTGGAAACACCATATATTTT.

As DNA, the CDR3 is TGTGCCAGTAGTATAGCTCTGTGGCAGGGGAACACCGGGGAGCTGTTTTTT. This gives the protein CASSIALWQGNTGELFF. The gene calls are TRBV19 and TRBJ2-2, with a tentative D call TRBD1 (5 bases). CDR3 length: 17 amino acids. Germline-derived CDR1 and CDR2 are LNHDA and SQIVND (reference sequence). The germline V and J ends were trimmed by 1 base and 1 base, with 13 bases remaining between them.

V gene TRBV6-1 combines with J gene TRBJ2-2, with D maybe TRBD1 (5 bases). The V and J ends lost 6 bases and 1 base respectively, with 9 bases between them. The CDR3 contains 14 residues. Germline CDR1 MNHNS, CDR2 SASEGT. In DNA, the CDR3 is TGTGCCAGCAGATCGACAGTGAACACCGGGGAGCTGTTTTTT. Its protein product is CASRSTVNTGELFF.

The rearrangement uses TRBV7-2 and TRBJ2-2; a weak D match, TRBD2 (6 bases). V lost 2 bases and J lost 1, with 17 bases in between. Germline lookup yields CDR1 SGHTA and CDR2 FQGNSA. There are 18 residues in the CDR3. Here the CDR3 reads CASSLTSGLAMNTGELFF. DNA for the CDR3: TGTGCCAGCAGCTTAACTTCCGGTCTAGCGATGAACACCGGGGAGCTGTTTTTT.

Comments on this clonotype: A much larger clone lies a single base off, so this may be a read error. DNA of the CDR3: TGTGCCAGCGGCTTGCTACGGGGGCTAGTCTACAATGAGCAGTTCTTC. Its translation is CASGLLRGLVYNEQFF. J is TRBJ2-1 and V is TRBV5-6, with D tentatively TRBD1 or TRBD2 (6 bases each). This CDR3 has 16 residues. CDR1 SGHDT and CDR2 YYEEEE come from the germline V gene. Using reference TRBV5-6 and TRBJ2-1 for the parts outside the CDR3, the full variable domain is DAGVTQSPTHLIKTRGQQVTLRCSPKSGHDTVSWYQQALGQGPQFIFQYYEEEERQRGNFPDRFSGHQFPNYSSELNVNALLLGDSALYLCASGLLRGLVYNEQFFGPGTRLTVL.

The CDR3 DNA is TGTGCCTCAGGACAGGGAGTGGACACCGGGGAGCTGTTTTTT. This codes for CASGQGVDTGELFF. This chain joins TRBV19 and TRBJ2-2; TRBD1 agrees at 8 bases. Trimming removed 11 bases from V and 3 bases from J; junction bases left unmatched: 8. CDR1 and CDR2 from the germline V gene are LNHDA and SQIVND (reference sequence). The CDR3 extends over 14 amino acids.

A note on this clonotype: This may be a read error, as it is one base from a much larger clone. The chain has TRBV6-1 and TRBJ2-2; 7 nucleotides agree with TRBD1. Per the germline V gene, CDR1 is MNHNS and CDR2 is SASEGT. The CDR3 spans 15 residues. Here the CDR3 DNA reads TGTGCCAGCAAACCATTCGACAGGGACACCGGGGAGCCGTTTTTT. Translated, it gives CASKPFDRDTGEPFF.

The chain combines TRBV19 with TRBJ1-1; D gene uncertain. The germline gives CDR1 LNHDA, CDR2 SQIVND (reference sequence). The CDR3 covers 14 residues. V lost 3 bases, J lost 1 base, and 9 bases lay in between. CDR3 DNA: TGTGCCAGTAGTATCCCAGCGAGGAACACTGAAGCTTTCTTT. This sequence encodes CASSIPARNTEAFF.

This clonotype was observed at least ten times. As DNA, the CDR3 is TGTGCCAGCAGAGACTACCGGGACAAATACACTGAAGCTTTCTTT. It is translated as CASRDYRDKYTEAFF. This sequence joins TRBV6-1 and TRBJ1-1; maybe TRBD1 (6 bases). CDR1 and CDR2 from the germline V gene are MNHNS and SASEGT. CDR3 length: 15 amino acids. Trimming cost V 6 bases and J 3 bases, with 17 bases left between them.

There are a few counts of this clonotype. The CDR3 region is CASSAWGTYNEQFF. CDR3 coding DNA: TGCGCCAGCAGTGCGTGGGGAACCTACAATGAGCAGTTCTTC. V usage is TRBV10-2 and J usage is TRBJ2-1, with D unresolved. Trimming left V 4 bases short and J 2 bases short, with 9 bases between. Germline CDR1 and CDR2: WSHSY and SAAADI. The CDR3 length is 14 residues.

The table lists this clonotype with many counts. This sequence joins TRBV18 and TRBJ2-1; D is uncertain. The CDR3 has 14 residues. Germline V gene data show CDR1 as KGHSH and CDR2 as LQKENI. Trimming took 6 bases from V and 5 from J, leaving 14 bases between them. The CDR3 bases are TGTGCCAGCTCTCTCACGATTGTCGACAATGAGCAGTTCTTC. It translates to CASSLTIVDNEQFF.

A note on this clonotype: A much more abundant neighbour one base away suggests this may be a read error. This chain links TRBV11-2 with TRBJ1-5; 9 bases fit TRBD1. The CDR3 loop spans 18 amino acids. Germline CDR1 and CDR2: SGHAT and FQNNGV. V trimming: 6 bases; J trimming: 8 bases; junction bases outside the gene matches: 20. CDR3 region: CASRWAGQGPFGMEPQHF. CDR3 nucleotides: TGTGCCAGCAGATGGGCGGGACAGGGTCCTTTCGGGATGGAGCCCCAGCATTTT.

This clonotype was seen at least ten times. The genes are TRBV7-9 and TRBJ2-1, with D possibly matching TRBD2 (5 bases). The CDR3 loop spans 14 amino acids. Germline loops: CDR1 SEHNR, CDR2 FQNEAQ (reference sequence). The germline V and J ends were trimmed by 5 bases and 8 bases, with 16 bases remaining between them. The chain's CDR3 is CASSEGTRADEQFF. As DNA, the CDR3 is TGTGCCAGCAGCGAGGGTACACGGGCTGATGAGCAGTTCTTC.

The table lists this clonotype with many counts. This chain uses TRBV5-1 with TRBJ1-4, with 8 bases fitting TRBD1. V shed 4 bases and J 0 bases; nucleotides not matched to a gene: 14. Germline V gene lookup returns CDR1 SGHRS and CDR2 YFSETQ. The CDR3 has 19 residues. The CDR3 DNA follows: TGCGCCAGCAGCCGGGTGACAGGGGCCGCACGAGCAACTAATGAAAAACTGTTTTTT. Protein sequence: CASSRVTGAARATNEKLFF.

This clonotype was counted at least ten times. The chain uses TRBV28 and TRBJ1-1; 9 bases agree with TRBD1. The trim removed 6 bases at V and 2 bases at J, leaving 4 bases unmatched. The CDR3 length is 14 residues. In germline, CDR1 is MDHEN, CDR2 SYDVKM. The CDR3 region is CASRGTGSNTEAFF. The CDR3 nucleotides read TGTGCCAGCAGAGGGACAGGGTCAAACACTGAAGCTTTCTTT. Variable domain in full (rest from reference TRBV28 and TRBJ1-1): DVKVTQSSRYLVKRTGEKVFLECVQDMDHENMFWYRQDPGLGLRLIYFSYDVKMKEKGDIPEGYSVSREKKERFSLILESASTNQTSMYLCASRGTGSNTEAFFGQGTRLTVV.

The chain combines TRBV7-2 with TRBJ2-1; 13 bases align to TRBD2. The CDR3 sequence is 17 residues long. Germline V gives CDR1 SGHTA, CDR2 FQGNSA. V was clipped by 0 bases and J by 4 bases; unmatched bases: 3. The CDR3 sequence is CASSLATSGGFYNEQFF. CDR3 DNA: TGTGCCAGCAGCTTAGCGACTAGCGGGGGGTTTTACAATGAGCAGTTCTTC.

The DNA of the CDR3 is TGTGCCAGCAGTTACGAGGGGTGGGCTGAAGCTTTCTTT. Its protein product is CASSYEGWAEAFF. The chain uses TRBV6-9 and TRBJ1-1; possible D gene TRBD1, 5 bases. The CDR3 loop spans 13 amino acids. Trimming shortened V by 3 bases and J by 6 bases, and 11 bases separated the two germline ends. CDR1 and CDR2 from the germline V gene are MNHGY and SVAAGI.

The V call is TRBV6-1, the J call TRBJ2-3, with D tentatively TRBD1 or TRBD2 (7 bases each). The V gene lost 4 bases and the J gene lost 4 bases, with 21 bases spanning the gap. This CDR3 region has 17 residues. Germline V CDR1 and CDR2: MNHNS, SASEGT. Written as DNA, the CDR3 is TGTGCCAGCAGTGGCCGTCTGGGCAGGGGGGGTGCAGATACGCAGTATTTT. Protein product: CASSGRLGRGGADTQYF.